This record covers a single T cell receptor (beta chain). Assay used: immunoSEQ multiplex PCR; TCRdb lists only in-frame clones, some missing. The sample holds about 84,000 clones, over 85% seen once. The data stem from a study of T cell changes during pregnancy in multiple sclerosis. This material consisted of peripheral blood, taken in the second trimester of pregnancy. This TCR derives from a female donor in good health, enrolled as a control in a pregnancy study.

The CDR3 DNA sequence: TGTGCCAGCAGCTCCAGGGACTACGAGCAGTACTTC. It encodes CASSSRDYEQYF. The J gene is TRBJ2-7, the V gene TRBV5-6, with D tentatively TRBD1 (5 bases). Trimming took off 3 bases at V and 3 bases at J, with 7 bases between the two ends. CDR3 length: 12 amino acids. The V gene's germline CDR1 is SGHDT and CDR2 YYEEEE.